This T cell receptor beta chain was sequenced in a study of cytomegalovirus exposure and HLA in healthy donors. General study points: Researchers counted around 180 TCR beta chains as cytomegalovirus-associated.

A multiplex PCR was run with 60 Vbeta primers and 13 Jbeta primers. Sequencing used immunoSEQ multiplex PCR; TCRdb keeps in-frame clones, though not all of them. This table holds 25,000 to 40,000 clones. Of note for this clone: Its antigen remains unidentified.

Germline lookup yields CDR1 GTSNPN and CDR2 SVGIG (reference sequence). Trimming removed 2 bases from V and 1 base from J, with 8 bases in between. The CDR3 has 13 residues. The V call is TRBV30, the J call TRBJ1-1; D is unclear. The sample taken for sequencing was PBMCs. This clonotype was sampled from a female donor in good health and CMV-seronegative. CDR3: CAWSLWQNTEAFF. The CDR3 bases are TGTGCCTGGAGTCTGTGGCAGAACACTGAAGCTTTCTTT.